Listed here are 17 T cell receptor beta chains from one sample, sequenced in a study of blood T cell repertoires in COVID-19. Sequencing used immunoSEQ multiplex PCR; TCRdb keeps in-frame clones, though not all of them. The sample holds 85,000 to 100,000 clones, roughly 78% seen once. Sequenced input: peripheral blood. The origin of the receptors is a woman over 75 with active or convalescent COVID-19.

This clone was seen a few times. V gene TRBV23-1 combines with J gene TRBJ1-2; D gene unclear. Being an ORF, TRBV23-1 has a function that is uncertain. V lost 9 bases, J lost 0 bases, and 20 bases lay in between. The CDR3 totals 16 residues. The CDR3 DNA reads TGCGCCAGAAACCCCAGGTGGTTGGTGTCTAACTATGGCTACACCTTC. Its protein product is CARNPRWLVSNYGYTF.

The genes are TRBV7-3 and TRBJ1-1, with D hard to call. CDR3 length: 13 residues. Germline CDR1 SGHTA, CDR2 FQGTGA. V lost 4 bases, J lost 5 bases, and 11 bases lay in between. CDR3 in DNA: TGTGCCAGCAGCTCCCAGGCTGAGACTGAAGCTTTCTTT. This gives the protein CASSSQAETEAFF.

The V gene is TRBV6-2 or TRBV6-3, the J gene TRBJ2-1; 8 nucleotides align to TRBD2. Germline V gene sequence: CDR1 MNHEY, CDR2 SVGEGT. The CDR3 has 12 residues. V lost 6 bases, J lost 15 bases, and 10 bases stayed unmatched. The CDR3 region is CASSRPGLDPFF. CDR3 coding DNA: TGTGCCAGCAGCCGGCCGGGACTAGATCCGTTCTTC.

The chain couples TRBV12-3 or TRBV12-4 to TRBJ2-5; D unclear. There are 13 residues in the CDR3. V dropped 3 bases and J dropped 2 bases, with 7 bases sitting between them. Written as DNA, the CDR3 is TGTGCCAGCAGTTTGCGGAGACAAGAGACCCAGTACTTC. The encoded protein is CASSLRRQETQYF.

The genes are TRBV4-1 and TRBJ2-3; tentative D call: TRBD2 (5 bases). With 0 bases removed from V and 4 bases from J, the gap between germline ends came to 8 bases. The CDR3 loop spans 14 amino acids. Germline assignment: CDR1 MGHRA and CDR2 YSYEKL. The CDR3 sequence is CASSQDGGPDTQYF. The CDR3 region has the DNA TGCGCCAGCAGCCAAGACGGAGGCCCAGATACGCAGTATTTT.

V gene TRBV2 combines with J gene TRBJ2-1; D is perhaps TRBD2 (6 bases). Germline-derived CDR1 and CDR2 are SNHLY and FYNNEI. The CDR3 runs to 14 residues. V was pared by 8 bases and J by 5 bases, with 16 bases between. CDR3 nucleotide sequence: TGTGCCAGCCTAACTAGGCGGGAAAACAATGAGCAGTTCTTC. Residues: CASLTRRENNEQFF.

The chain has TRBV9 and TRBJ1-1; D gene unclear. Trimming shortened V by 0 bases and J by 1 base, and 7 bases separated the two germline ends. This CDR3 region has 14 residues. Germline lookup yields CDR1 SGDLS and CDR2 YYNGEE. The CDR3 DNA is TGTGCCAGCAGCGTAGTTGGAGAGAACACTGAAGCTTTCTTT. Residues: CASSVVGENTEAFF.

The V call is TRBV14, the J call TRBJ2-1; 12 bases fit TRBD2. This CDR3 is built from 15 residues. The trim removed 3 bases at V and 4 bases at J, leaving 1 base unmatched. Per germline, CDR1 SGHDN and CDR2 FVKESK. The CDR3 reads CASSHGLAGYNEQFF. The CDR3 DNA sequence: TGTGCCAGCAGCCACGGACTAGCGGGATACAATGAGCAGTTCTTC. The whole variable domain, filled in from reference TRBV14 and TRBJ2-1, reads EAGVTQFPSHSVIEKGQTVTLRCDPISGHDNLYWYRRVMGKEIKFLLHFVKESKQDESGMPNNRFLAERTGGTYSTLKVQPAELEDSGVYFCASSHGLAGYNEQFFGPGTRLTVL.

This rearrangement joins TRBV5-1 to TRBJ2-3; no clear D. V dropped 1 base and J dropped 2 bases, with 11 bases sitting between them. CDR1 is SGHRS, CDR2 YFSETQ, per germline. The CDR3 contains 15 residues. For the CDR3, the DNA is TGCGCCAGCAGCTTGAGTCGCGGCACCACAGATACGCAGTATTTT. Translating it yields CASSLSRGTTDTQYF.

The V gene is TRBV10-3, the J gene TRBJ1-5; no clear D gene. V lost 8 bases and J lost 1, with 6 bases in between. Germline assignment: CDR1 ENHRY and CDR2 SYGVKD. CDR3 length: 12 residues. The CDR3 nucleotides are TGTGCCATCTCCCCAAGCAATCAGCCCCAGCATTTT. Translated, it gives CAISPSNQPQHF.

This clone was recorded a few times. The chain combines TRBV28 with TRBJ1-1; a possible D gene is TRBD1 (5 bases). V was pared by 3 bases and J by 1 base, with 18 bases between. The CDR3 spans 17 residues. CDR1 is MDHEN and CDR2 is SYDVKM in the germline V gene. The CDR3 DNA follows: TGTGCCAGCAGTTTGGCATCGTTGGCAGGGCAGAACACTGAAGCTTTCTTT. It specifies CASSLASLAGQNTEAFF.

The gene calls are TRBV28 and TRBJ1-2; 7 bases are a match to TRBD1. V shed 5 bases and J 4 bases; nucleotides not matched to a gene: 10. CDR1 and CDR2 (germline): MDHEN, SYDVKM. This CDR3 region has 15 residues. CDR3 bases: TGTGCCAGCAGTCCATACAGGGGTGGGAGCTATGGCTACACCTTC. This translates into CASSPYRGGSYGYTF.

This clone was observed a few times. CDR3 bases: TGTGCCGCGTGGACTAGCGGACAAGAGACCCAGTACTTC. Residues: CAAWTSGQETQYF. V is TRBV28 and J is TRBJ2-5; 10 positions match TRBD2. Germline V lookup: CDR1 MDHEN, CDR2 SYDVKM. V shed 11 bases, J shed 2 bases, and the junction held 5 bases outside the gene matches. The CDR3 has 13 amino acids.

The V and J genes are TRBV4-1 and TRBJ2-1; D perhaps matches TRBD2 (5 bases). Germline CDR1 reads MGHRA; CDR2 reads YSYEKL. The CDR3 consists of 13 residues. V dropped 1 base and J dropped 13 bases, with 14 bases sitting between them. The CDR3 region is CASSQGTDRVQFF. The CDR3 DNA follows: TGCGCCAGCAGCCAAGGGACTGATCGGGTTCAGTTCTTC.

CDR3: CASSFPGTRGYEQYF. The CDR3, as DNA: TGTGCCAGCAGTTTTCCAGGGACTAGAGGCTACGAGCAGTACTTC. The genes are TRBV28 and TRBJ2-7; 8 nucleotides match TRBD2. Unmatched junction bases numbered 7, after V lost 3 bases and J lost 3 bases. Germline V CDR1 and CDR2: MDHEN, SYDVKM. The CDR3 is 15 residues long.

CDR3 residues: CASSLKSGTAYNEQFF. CDR3 bases: TGTGCCAGCAGCTTAAAGAGTGGGACAGCATACAATGAGCAGTTCTTC. The chain joins TRBV7-9 to TRBJ2-1, with 7 bases aligning to TRBD1. Trimming at V came to 2 bases and at J to 4 bases, leaving 8 bases not matched to a gene. Germline V CDR1 and CDR2: SEHNR, FQNEAQ (reference sequence). The CDR3 has 16 amino acids.

The chain combines TRBV12-5 with TRBJ2-5; a weak D match, TRBD2 (5 bases). CDR3 length: 16 residues. Trimming left V 4 bases short and J 3 bases short, with 18 bases between. Germline V gene sequence: CDR1 LGHNT, CDR2 FRNRAP. The CDR3 here is CASGSGSGTPEETQYF. The CDR3, as DNA: TGTGCTAGTGGTTCGGGGTCCGGAACCCCCGAAGAGACCCAGTACTTC.